Below are 22 T cell receptor beta chains sequenced from a single sample in a study of beta chain features in type 1 diabetes. What was sequenced were expressed TCRB transcripts, since all of the isolated RNA had been reverse transcribed. Sequencing was performed with immunoSEQ multiplex PCR; in TCRdb, only in-frame clones are kept and a portion is missing. This sample yields approximately 160,000 clones, of which over 7.5% are seen a single time; about 2.5% belongs to the top ten. Sequenced sample: central memory CD4+ T cells from blood. Every receptor here comes from a woman between 18 and 29 years old in good health.

This clone was counted only a few times. The V and J genes are TRBV30 and TRBJ2-1, with 12 bases lining up with TRBD1. The CDR3 extends over 15 amino acids. Trimming at V came to 4 bases and at J to 5 bases, leaving 6 bases not matched to a gene. Looked up from germline, CDR1 is GTSNPN and CDR2 is SVGIG (reference sequence). The CDR3 DNA reads TGTGCCTGGATTCCCGGGACAGGGGGCAACAATGAGCAGTTCTTC. Translating gives CAWIPGTGGNNEQFF.

In this sample, this clone turned up many times. The chain uses TRBV4-3 and TRBJ2-2; D is ambiguous. V was pared by 1 base and J by 4 bases, with 7 bases between. CDR3 length equals 14 residues. CDR1 LGHNA and CDR2 YSLEER come from the germline V gene. The chain's CDR3 is CASSQGASTGELFF. The CDR3 bases are TGCGCCAGCAGCCAAGGGGCCTCCACCGGGGAGCTGTTTTTT.

CDR3 loop: CASSLGQGLSTGELFF. CDR3 coding DNA: TGTGCCAGCAGCCTGGGACAGGGTTTGTCGACCGGGGAGCTGTTTTTT. The chain has TRBV7-8 and TRBJ2-2, with TRBD1 identical over 9 bases. Germline trimming cut 5 bases from V and 5 bases from J; bases unmatched to any gene: 9. Germline-derived CDR1 and CDR2 are SGHVS and FQNEAQ. The CDR3 consists of 16 residues.

V is TRBV29-1 and J is TRBJ1-1, with 7 nucleotides matching TRBD1. J was trimmed by 5 bases and V by 7 bases; bases with no gene match: 10. The CDR3 consists of 13 residues. Germline V CDR1 and CDR2: SQVTM, ANQGSEA. The CDR3 loop is CSAGARGATEAFF. CDR3 sequence (DNA): TGCAGCGCGGGCGCCAGGGGGGCGACTGAAGCTTTCTTT.

Only a few counts were recorded for this clone. This chain connects TRBV18 to TRBJ1-1; TRBD1 matches at 7 bases. The CDR3 is 14 residues long. V lost 3 bases to trimming and J lost 3 bases; unmatched junction nucleotides: 4. The germline gives CDR1 KGHSH, CDR2 LQKENI. The CDR3 loop is CASSPNRGDTEAFF. The CDR3 DNA sequence: TGTGCCAGCTCACCGAACAGGGGAGACACTGAAGCTTTCTTT.

The V and J genes are TRBV7-9 and TRBJ2-1; no clear D. Trimming stripped 2 bases from V and 7 bases from J, with 12 bases between. Germline CDR1 and CDR2: SEHNR and FQNEAQ (reference sequence). This CDR3 is built from 14 residues. Written as DNA, the CDR3 is TGTGCCAGCAGCTTAAGCTTGTTACCGAATGAGCAGTTCTTC. Translating it yields CASSLSLLPNEQFF.

The chain is built from TRBV19 and TRBJ2-5, with TRBD1 matching 8 bases. There are 13 residues in the CDR3. Germline CDR1 and CDR2: LNHDA and SQIVND (reference sequence). J was trimmed by 1 base and V by 8 bases; bases with no gene match: 3. The CDR3 reads CASGTGGQETQYF. CDR3 coding DNA: TGTGCCAGTGGAACAGGGGGCCAAGAGACCCAGTACTTC.

The chain recombines TRBV5-4 with TRBJ2-1; 12 bases line up with TRBD2. Trimming removed 3 bases from V and 2 bases from J; junction bases left unmatched: 3. The CDR3 extends over 16 amino acids. Germline V lookup: CDR1 SGHNT, CDR2 YYREEE (reference sequence). CDR3 sequence: CASSSRTSGAYNEQFF. CDR3 DNA sequence: TGTGCCAGCAGCTCACGGACTAGCGGGGCCTACAATGAGCAGTTCTTC.

This clone was detected only a few times. The gene calls are TRBV5-1 and TRBJ2-5; possibly TRBD1 for D (5 bases). The CDR3 contains 15 residues. The germline gives CDR1 SGHRS, CDR2 YFSETQ. V was cut by 0 bases and J by 5 bases, with 14 bases left in between. CDR3 DNA sequence: TGCGCCAGCAGCTTGGTTGGTTCAGGGTTGGAGACCCAGTACTTC. It yields the protein CASSLVGSGLETQYF.

This sequence joins TRBV7-2 and TRBJ1-3; no definite D call. The length of the CDR3 is 14 residues. Germline V CDR1 and CDR2: SGHTA, FQGNSA. V was pared by 5 bases and J by 0 bases, with 8 bases between. In nucleotides, the CDR3 is TGTGCCAGCAGCCCAAGCTACTCTGGAAACACCATATATTTT. Protein: CASSPSYSGNTIYF.

The chain recombines TRBV7-2 with TRBJ1-2; D unclear. The CDR3 has 14 residues. The germline V gene has CDR1 SGHTA and CDR2 FQGNSA. Trimming took 1 base from V and 1 from J, leaving 7 bases between them. CDR3 sequence: CASSLGSLNYGYTF. CDR3 nucleotides: TGTGCCAGCAGCTTAGGGTCACTTAACTATGGCTACACCTTC.

The chain couples TRBV30 to TRBJ2-4; D is unclear. The CDR3 is made up of 14 amino acids. Trimming left V 2 bases short and J 0 bases short, with 8 bases between. Germline V lookup: CDR1 GTSNPN, CDR2 SVGIG (reference sequence). The CDR3 here is CAWSSPVAKNIQYF. The CDR3 DNA reads as TGTGCCTGGAGTTCCCCAGTAGCCAAAAACATTCAGTACTTC. Together with reference TRBV30 and TRBJ2-4, the CDR3 gives the full variable domain: SQTIHQWPATLVQPVGSPLSLECTVEGTSNPNLYWYRQAAGRGLQLLFYSVGIGQISSEVPQNLSASRPQDRQFILSSKKLLLSDSGFYLCAWSSPVAKNIQYFGAGTRLSVL.

This clone was picked up a small number of times. The rearrangement joins TRBV9 to TRBJ2-7, with 7 bases identical to TRBD1. The germline V gene encodes CDR1 SGDLS and CDR2 YYNGEE. This CDR3 spans 16 amino acids. With V trimmed by 0 bases and J by 2 bases, 8 bases remained unmatched. CDR3 in DNA: TGTGCCAGCAGCGTAGGCCCCGGGACAGTCACCTACGAGCAGTACTTC. Translated: CASSVGPGTVTYEQYF.

This clone was seen only a few times. This chain joins TRBV9 and TRBJ1-2; TRBD1 agrees at 9 bases. Germline CDR1 SGDLS, CDR2 YYNGEE. The V and J ends lost 4 bases and 5 bases, in that order; junction bases with no gene match: 3. CDR3 length: 13 amino acids. CDR3 amino acids: CASSSGQGYGYTF. The CDR3, as DNA: TGTGCCAGCAGCTCCGGACAGGGGTATGGCTACACCTTC.

There are a few counts of this clone. The chain employs TRBV12-5 and TRBJ2-2; no firm D call. This CDR3 has 12 residues. Looked up from germline, CDR1 is LGHNT and CDR2 is FRNRAP. Trimming stripped 6 bases from V and 9 bases from J, with 11 bases between. In nucleotides, the CDR3 is TGTGCTAGTGGCCTCCTCGACAGGGAGCTGTTTTTT. Translating gives CASGLLDRELFF.

The chain recombines TRBV10-3 with TRBJ1-5; D call uncertain. CDR3 length: 13 amino acids. From germline, CDR1 is ENHRY and CDR2 SYGVKD. V dropped 4 bases and J dropped 7 bases, with 11 bases sitting between them. The CDR3 protein is CAISASGEQPQHF. The CDR3 DNA reads TGTGCCATCAGTGCCTCCGGGGAACAGCCCCAGCATTTT.

The V and J genes are TRBV7-9 and TRBJ2-2; D is possibly TRBD1 (5 bases). Trimming cost V 0 bases and J 7 bases, with 9 bases left between them. Germline V lookup: CDR1 SEHNR, CDR2 FQNEAQ (reference sequence). This CDR3 has 14 residues. CDR3: CASSLARDVGELFF. DNA of the CDR3: TGTGCCAGCAGCTTAGCCAGGGATGTCGGGGAGCTGTTTTTT.

This clone was picked up a small number of times. This sequence joins TRBV11-2 and TRBJ1-2; a weak D match, TRBD1 (5 bases). V was cut by 0 bases and J by 4 bases, with 9 bases left in between. CDR1 SGHAT and CDR2 FQNNGV come from the germline V gene. The CDR3 spans 14 residues. The CDR3 DNA reads as TGTGCCAGCAGCTTAGACCCGGGGGTCTATGGCTACACCTTC. Protein sequence: CASSLDPGVYGYTF.

The CDR3 reads CASRDRLETQYF. Written as DNA, the CDR3 is TGTGCCAGTAGGGACAGACTAGAGACCCAGTACTTC. V gene TRBV19 combines with J gene TRBJ2-5; maybe TRBD1 (6 bases). There are 12 residues in the CDR3. Germline values: CDR1 LNHDA, CDR2 SQIVND (reference sequence). The V gene lost 6 bases and the J gene lost 4 bases, with 9 bases spanning the gap.

This clone was seen a handful of times. The chain uses TRBV6-1 and TRBJ2-5, with 8 bases lining up with TRBD1. V shed 5 bases and J 6 bases; nucleotides not matched to a gene: 8. Germline V gene sequence: CDR1 MNHNS, CDR2 SASEGT. This CDR3 is 14 amino acids long. The CDR3, as DNA: TGTGCCAGCAGTCTCCAGGGGGCCAGTCAGACCCAGTACTTC. This translates into CASSLQGASQTQYF.

This clone was observed a handful of times. The V and J genes are TRBV30 and TRBJ2-1; 7 bases agree with TRBD2. CDR1 and CDR2 (germline): GTSNPN, SVGIG (reference sequence). There are 13 residues in the CDR3. The junction had 10 bases not matched to a gene; V was cut back by 3 bases and J by 11 bases. CDR3 in amino acids: CAWRGGVSDQQFF. The DNA of the CDR3 is TGTGCCTGGAGGGGAGGGGTGTCGGACCAGCAGTTCTTC.

This clone turned up a few times. The chain recombines TRBV29-1 with TRBJ2-1; maybe TRBD1 (6 bases). CDR3 length: 13 amino acids. Germline lookup yields CDR1 SQVTM and CDR2 ANQGSEA. V was trimmed by 5 bases and J by 3 bases, leaving 11 bases between them. CDR3 in amino acids: CSVRDTLYNEQFF. For the CDR3, the DNA is TGCAGCGTTAGGGACACCCTCTACAATGAGCAGTTCTTC.